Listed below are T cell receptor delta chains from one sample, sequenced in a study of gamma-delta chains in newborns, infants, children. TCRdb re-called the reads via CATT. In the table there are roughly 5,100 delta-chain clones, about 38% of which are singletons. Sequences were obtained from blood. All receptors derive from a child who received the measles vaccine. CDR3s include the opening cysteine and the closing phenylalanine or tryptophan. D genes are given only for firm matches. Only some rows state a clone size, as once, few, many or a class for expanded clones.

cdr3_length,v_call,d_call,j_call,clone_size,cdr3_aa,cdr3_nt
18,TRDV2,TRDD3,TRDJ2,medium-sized,CACDTLGLGDTTTAQLFF,TGTGCCTGTGACACCTTAGGGTTGGGGGATACAACGACAGCACAACTCTTCTTT
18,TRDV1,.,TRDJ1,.,CALGELPSLRSYTDKLIF,TGTGCTCTTGGGGAACTACCCTCCCTCCGGTCATACACCGATAAACTCATCTTT
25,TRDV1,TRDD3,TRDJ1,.,CALGEGAVLLGDTVLRGSYTDKLIF,TGCGCTCTTGGGGAAGGTGCGGTCTTACTGGGGGATACAGTGCTTAGAGGGTCGTACACCGATAAACTCATCTTT
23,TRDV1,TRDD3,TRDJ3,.,CALGELAPYWGSSPPWDTRQMFF,TGTGCTCTTGGGGAACTTGCCCCTTACTGGGGGTCTTCCCCTCCCTGGGACACCCGACAGATGTTTTTC
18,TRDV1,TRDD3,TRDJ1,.,CALGILGILFPNTDKLIF,TGTGCTCTTGGGATCCTAGGGATACTCTTTCCCAACACCGATAAACTCATCTTT
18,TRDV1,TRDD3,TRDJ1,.,CALVTWGIRSDETDKLIF,TGTGCTCTTGTTACGTGGGGGATACGTAGCGATGAGACCGATAAACTCATCTTT
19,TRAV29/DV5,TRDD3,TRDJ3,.,CAASGILGDINWDTRQMFF,TGTGCAGCAAGCGGCATCCTGGGGGATATTAACTGGGACACCCGACAGATGTTTTTC
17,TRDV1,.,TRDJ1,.,CALGELEPGTWTDKLIF,TGTGCTCTTGGGGAACTGGAGCCCGGTACGTGGACCGATAAACTCATCTTT
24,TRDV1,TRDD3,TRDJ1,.,CALGEGSYGPYWGIRVRATDKLIF,TGTGCTCTTGGGGAAGGTTCCTACGGTCCCTACTGGGGGATACGGGTTCGGGCCACCGATAAACTCATCTTT
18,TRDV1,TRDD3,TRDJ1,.,CALGRVSPLGAKTDKFIF,TGTGCTCTTGGCCGAGTTAGCCCCCTGGGGGCCAAAACCGATAAATTCATCTTT
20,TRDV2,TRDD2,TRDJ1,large,CACDTGDFLLTGIRFDKLIF,TGTGCCTGTGACACCGGAGACTTCCTACTAACCGGCATACGCTTCGATAAACTCATCTTT
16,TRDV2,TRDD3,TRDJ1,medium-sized,CACDMGDPKYTDKLIF,TGTGCCTGTGACATGGGGGATCCAAAGTACACCGATAAACTCATCTTT
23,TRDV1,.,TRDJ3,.,CALGEHRGPSLGLSSWDTRQMFF,TGTGCTCTTGGGGAACATCGGGGTCCTTCCCTGGGGCTAAGCTCCTGGGACACCCGACAGATGTTTTTC
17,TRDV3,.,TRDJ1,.,CASCTGMLCPYTDKLIF,TGTGCCTCCTGTACCGGAATGTTATGCCCGTACACCGATAAACTCATCTTT
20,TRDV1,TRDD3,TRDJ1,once,CALGEEGYWGIDQHTDKLIF,TGTGCTCTTGGGGAAGAGGGGTACTGGGGGATAGACCAACACACCGATAAACTCATCTTT
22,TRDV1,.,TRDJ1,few,CALGDLGLPTHWGSSYTDKLIF,TGTGCTCTTGGGGACTTAGGCCTTCCTACACACTGGGGGTCTTCGTACACCGATAAACTCATCTTT
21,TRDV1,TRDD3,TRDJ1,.,CALREIRNPDLWGKNTDKLIF,TGTGCTCTTAGGGAAATAAGGAATCCTGACCTCTGGGGGAAAAACACCGATAAACTCATCTTT
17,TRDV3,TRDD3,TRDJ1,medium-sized,CASFLGYWGSYTDKLIF,TGTGCCTCGTTCCTCGGATACTGGGGGAGCTACACCGATAAACTCATCTTT
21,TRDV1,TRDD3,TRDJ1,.,CALGARFLDLLGDTNTDKLIF,TGTGCTCTTGGGGCCAGGTTCCTTGATTTACTGGGGGATACGAACACCGATAAACTCATCTTT
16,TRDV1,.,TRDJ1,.,CALGVGFLQGILELIF,TGTGCTCTTGGGGTTGGCTTCCTACAGGGGATACTAGAGCTCATCTTT
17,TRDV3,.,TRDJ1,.,CAFHASYGWGILDKLIF,TGTGCCTTTCATGCTTCCTACGGCTGGGGGATCCTCGATAAACTCATCTTT
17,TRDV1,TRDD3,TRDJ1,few,CALGELVLLGVVSKLIF,TGTGCTCTTGGGGAACTAGTATTACTGGGGGTCGTTTCTAAACTCATCTTT
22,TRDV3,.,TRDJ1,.,CAFGDLPTVTGGYGLYTDKLIF,TGTGCCTTTGGGGACCTTCCTACTGTCACTGGGGGTTATGGACTTTACACCGATAAACTCATCTTT
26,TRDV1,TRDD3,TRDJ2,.,CALGEFTFLSSRYTGGYGALTAQLFF,TGTGCTCTTGGGGAATTTACCTTCCTCAGTAGTCGGTATACTGGGGGATACGGAGCTTTGACAGCACAACTCTTCTTT
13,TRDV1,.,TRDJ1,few,CALGPVLRWKLIF,TGTGCTCTTGGTCCAGTCCTTCGCTGGAAACTCATCTTT
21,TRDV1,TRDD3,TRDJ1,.,CALGERPILGDTPKVTDKLIF,TGTGCTCTTGGGGAGCGCCCCATACTGGGGGATACACCCAAGGTCACCGATAAACTCATCTTT
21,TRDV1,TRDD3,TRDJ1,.,CALEELPFPNYWGRPPDKLIF,TGTGCTCTTGAGGAACTTCCCTTCCCTAATTACTGGGGGCGACCTCCCGATAAACTCATCTTT
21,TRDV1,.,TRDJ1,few,CALGELETSGVMYRGFDKLIF,TGTGCTCTTGGGGAACTGGAGACTTCTGGGGTTATGTATCGGGGGTTCGATAAACTCATCTTT
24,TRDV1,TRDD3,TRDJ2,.,CALGLELGTYSLTGGYRLTAQLFF,TGTGCTCTTGGGTTAGAACTAGGGACCTACAGTCTTACTGGGGGATACAGATTGACAGCACAACTCTTCTTT
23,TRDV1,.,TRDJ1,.,CALGESSLISTLYWGPCLDKLIF,TGTGCTCTTGGGGAATCTTCCTTAATATCGACCTTGTACTGGGGCCCCTGCTTGGATAAACTCATTTTT
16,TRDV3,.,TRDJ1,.,CAFAQWPGPTADKLIF,TGTGCCTTCGCCCAATGGCCCGGACCTACTGCCGATAAACTCATCTTT
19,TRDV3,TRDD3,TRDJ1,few,CASAFLRHYDHWGIEKLIF,TGTGCCTCCGCCTTCCTACGACATTATGACCACTGGGGGATAGAAAAACTCATCTTT
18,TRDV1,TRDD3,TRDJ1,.,CALGGRRYLYWGSDKLIF,TGTGCTCTTGGGGGCCGTCGGTACCTTTACTGGGGTTCCGATAAACTCATCTTT
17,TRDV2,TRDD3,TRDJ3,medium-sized,CACDTVGGSRDTRQMFF,TGTGCCTGTGACACCGTAGGGGGATCCCGGGACACCCGACAGATGTTTTTC
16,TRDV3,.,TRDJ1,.,CAFSFPHEGYTDKLIF,TGTGCCTTTAGTTTCCCCCACGAAGGGTACACCGATAAACTCATCTTT
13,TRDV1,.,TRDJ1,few,CALGGPPFLELIF,TGTGCTCTTGGGGGTCCCCCATTCTTGGAACTCATCTTT
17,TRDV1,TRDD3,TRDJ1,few,CALGEVGDTRDTDKLIF,TGTGCTCTTGGGGAAGTAGGGGATACGCGAGACACCGATAAACTCATCTTT
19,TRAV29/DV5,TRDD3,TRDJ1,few,CAASLPHWGTHKYTDKLIF,TGTGCAGCAAGTCTACCGCACTGGGGGACCCACAAGTACACCGATAAACTCATCTTT
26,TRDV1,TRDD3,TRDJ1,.,CALGELSPYVSYWGILEGLYTDKLIF,TGTGCTCTTGGGGAACTATCCCCCTACGTATCCTACTGGGGGATACTTGAGGGGCTTTACACCGATAAACTCATCTTT
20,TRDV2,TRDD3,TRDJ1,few,CACDFLRLGDRGLYTDKLIF,TGTGCCTGTGACTTTCTTCGACTGGGGGATAGGGGGCTTTACACCGATAAACTCATCTTT
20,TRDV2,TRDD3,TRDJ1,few,CACDTAITGGYARDTDKLIF,TGTGCCTGTGACACCGCTATCACTGGGGGATACGCGCGGGATACCGATAAACTCATCTTT
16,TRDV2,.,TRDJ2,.,CACDTGGWALTAQLFF,TGTGCCTGTGACACCGGAGGTTGGGCTTTGACAGCACAACTCTTCTTT
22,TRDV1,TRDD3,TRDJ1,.,CALGGPLYTTLTGGYAKGKLIF,TGTGCTCTTGGGGGTCCCCTCTACACCACCCTTACTGGGGGATACGCTAAGGGTAAACTCATCTTT
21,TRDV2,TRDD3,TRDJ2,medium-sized,CACDTVYLGDSDTSLTAQLFF,TGTGCCTGTGACACCGTATACCTGGGGGACTCGGACACTTCTTTGACAGCACAACTCTTCTTT
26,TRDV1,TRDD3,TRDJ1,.,CALGSTFGLPRLLGGVARSRTDKLIF,TGTGCTCTTGGTTCGACCTTTGGCCTTCCCCGGTTACTGGGGGGGGTTGCCCGTTCGCGCACCGATAAACTCATCTTT
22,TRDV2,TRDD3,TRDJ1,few,CACDTGLTGGSPRPLYTDKLIF,TGTGCCTGTGACACGGGGTTGACTGGGGGATCCCCCCGCCCGTTGTACACCGATAAACTCATCTTT
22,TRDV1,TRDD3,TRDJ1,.,CALGEGTFRMDWGMNHTDKLIF,TGTGCTCTTGGGGAAGGAACCTTCCGCATGGACTGGGGGATGAACCACACCGATAAACTCATCTTT
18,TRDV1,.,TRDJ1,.,CALGENHLIPSDTDKLIF,TGTGCTCTTGGGGAAAACCACCTGATTCCCTCCGACACCGATAAACTCATCTTT
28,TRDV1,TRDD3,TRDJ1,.,CALGELFPPGWGMLFSLPPQPYTDKLIF,TGTGCTCTTGGGGAACTATTCCCCCCAGGCTGGGGGATGCTTTTCTCCCTACCTCCTCAACCGTACACCGATAAACTCATCTTT
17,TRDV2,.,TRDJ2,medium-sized,CACDTVGGPALTAQLFF,TGTGCCTGTGACACCGTGGGGGGCCCAGCTTTGACAGCACAACTCTTCTTT
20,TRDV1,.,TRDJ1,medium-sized,CALGGVSLLLRQARTDKLIF,TGTGCTCTTGGGGGTGTTTCCTTGCTCCTACGTCAAGCTCGAACCGATAAACTCATCTTT
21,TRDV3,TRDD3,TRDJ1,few,CAFTAAFGFPTTGGYTDKLIF,TGTGCCTTCACCGCGGCTTTTGGCTTCCCCACTACTGGGGGGTACACCGATAAACTCATCTTT
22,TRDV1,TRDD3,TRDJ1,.,CALGEQTIHTGGPTRYTDKLIF,TGTGCTCTTGGGGAACAGACAATACATACTGGGGGACCCACTCGGTACACCGATAAACTCATCTTT
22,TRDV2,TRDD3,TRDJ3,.,CACDSFRNRAGGYSWDTRQMFF,TGTGCCTGTGACTCCTTTAGGAACCGGGCTGGGGGATACTCCTGGGACACCCGACAGATGTTTTTC
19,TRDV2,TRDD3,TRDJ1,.,CACDRGRDWGTLYTDKLIF,TGTGCCTGTGACAGGGGCAGGGACTGGGGGACACTGTACACCGATAAACTCATCTTT